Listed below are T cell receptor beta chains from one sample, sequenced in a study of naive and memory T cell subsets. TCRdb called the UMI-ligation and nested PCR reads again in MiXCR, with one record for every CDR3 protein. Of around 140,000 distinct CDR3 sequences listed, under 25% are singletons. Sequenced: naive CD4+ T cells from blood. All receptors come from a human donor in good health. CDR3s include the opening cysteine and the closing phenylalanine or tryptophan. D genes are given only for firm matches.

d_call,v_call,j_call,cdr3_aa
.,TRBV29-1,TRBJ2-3,CSVASSTTVSSTDTQYF
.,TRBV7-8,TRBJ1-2,CARSFVVGTERSYGYTF
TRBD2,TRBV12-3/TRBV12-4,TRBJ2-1,CASSFPLAGVSEQFF
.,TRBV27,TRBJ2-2,CASSLSKLGGGELFF
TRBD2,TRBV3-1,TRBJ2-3,CASSQDGTSGDTQYF
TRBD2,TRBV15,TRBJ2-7,CATSRARTLAGVSEQYF
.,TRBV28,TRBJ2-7,CASTLNYEQYF
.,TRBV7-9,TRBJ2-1,CASSPTLGQFF
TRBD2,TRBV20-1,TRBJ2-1,CSASGLAASYNEQFF
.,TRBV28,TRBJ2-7,CASRYRESSYEQYF
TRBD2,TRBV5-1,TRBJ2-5,CASSSGGVLETQYF
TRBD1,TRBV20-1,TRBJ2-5,CSAIQGNQETQYF
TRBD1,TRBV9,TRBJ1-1,CASSRGETGWIPGF
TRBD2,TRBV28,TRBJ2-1,CASSISGRDEQFF
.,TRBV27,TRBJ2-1,CASSLSSGWKEFF
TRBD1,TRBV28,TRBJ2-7,CASSGTGGSYEQYF
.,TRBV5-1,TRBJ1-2,CASSLDGQLGYGYTF
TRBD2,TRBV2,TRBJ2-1,CASSEEGGTYNEQFF
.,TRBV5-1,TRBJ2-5,CASSELGQETQYF
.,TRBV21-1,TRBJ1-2,CASSNGGYTF
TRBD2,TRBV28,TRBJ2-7,CASSETSARESYEQYF
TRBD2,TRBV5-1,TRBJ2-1,CANRGTGGSSYNEQFF
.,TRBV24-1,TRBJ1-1,CATSGPGLNTEAFF
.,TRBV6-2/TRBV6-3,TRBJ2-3,CASSYASASLDTQYF
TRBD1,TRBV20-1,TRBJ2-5,CSAHYRGRETQYF
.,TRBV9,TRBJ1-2,CASSPSQSNYGYTF
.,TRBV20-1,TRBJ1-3,CSARRSQGLGNTIYF
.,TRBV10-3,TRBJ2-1,CAIRYQGEGEQFF
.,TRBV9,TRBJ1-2,CASTRTELTYGYTF
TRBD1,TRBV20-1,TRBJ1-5,CSARDSSRDRAGQPQHF
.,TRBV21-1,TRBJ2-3,CASSKGGVGEADTQYF
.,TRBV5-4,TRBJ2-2,CASSLAQQNTGELFF
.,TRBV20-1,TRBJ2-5,CSARDGKGGQETQYF
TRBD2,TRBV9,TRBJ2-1,CASSVAGGGGPDNEQFF
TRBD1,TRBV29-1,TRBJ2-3,CSVAGGVGDTQYF
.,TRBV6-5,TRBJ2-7,CASSWGGASYEQYF
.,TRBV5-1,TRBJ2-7,CASSLIPGREISYEQYF
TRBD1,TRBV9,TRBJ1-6,CASSPPGTGGTNSPLHF
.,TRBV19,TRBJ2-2,CASMRVATNTGELFF
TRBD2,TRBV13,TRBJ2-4,CASSSLAGGSRTKNIQYF
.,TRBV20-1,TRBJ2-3,CSVRGGDTQYF
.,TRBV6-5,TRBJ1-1,CASSYAGVTEAFF
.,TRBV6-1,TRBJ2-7,CASSARQGGAYEQYF
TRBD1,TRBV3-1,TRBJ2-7,CASSQGTGGIYEQYF